The rows below give T cell receptor beta chains drawn from one sample of a study of human T cells and chemical hapten exposure. TCRdb reprocessed the RACE reads with MiXCR, giving one entry per CDR3 protein. Among 75,000 to 100,000 distinct CDR3 sequences listed, 7% to 10% were seen once. Source: whole blood, taken in connection with sensitization to the hapten diphenylcyclopropenone (DPC). The receptor set was obtained from a middle-aged woman with alopecia areata. Some clones in this sample may be carry-over from other donors' samples. Each CDR3 is given with its conserved first and last residue. The D gene is left open where the match is weak. Part of the rows lack a size; the others show once, few, many or a class for expanded clones.

J gene | CDR3 length | V gene | D gene | clone size | CDR3 protein | CDR3 DNA
TRBJ2-1 | 15 | TRBV5-1 | - | many | CASSFSGSSYNEQFF | TGCGCCAGCAGCTTTAGCGGCTCCTCCTACAATGAGCAGTTCTTC
TRBJ2-2 | 16 | TRBV4-3 | TRBD1 | many | CASSRYRDSQFGELFF | TGCGCCAGCAGCCGCTACCGGGACAGTCAGTTCGGGGAGCTGTTTTTT
TRBJ2-7 | 15 | TRBV2 | TRBD2 | few | CASSEGLAGYYEQYF | TGTGCCAGCAGTGAAGGACTAGCGGGCTACTACGAGCAGTACTTC
TRBJ2-5 | 15 | TRBV7-2 | - | few | CATSLAGRTQETQYF | TGTGCCACTTCTCTGGCGGGCAGGACTCAAGAGACCCAGTACTTC
TRBJ2-1 | 13 | TRBV20-1 | - | many | CSAPESSYNEQFF | TGCAGTGCCCCGGAAAGCTCCTACAATGAGCAGTTCTTC
TRBJ1-1 | 15 | TRBV4-2 | - | many | CASSQDPGTDTEAFF | TGTGCCAGCAGCCAAGATCCCGGGACGGACACTGAAGCTTTCTTT
TRBJ2-5 | 14 | TRBV2 | - | - | CASHVQATQETQYF | TGTGCCAGCCACGTCCAGGCTACCCAAGAGACCCAGTACTTC
TRBJ2-6 | 15 | TRBV10-3 | - | many | CATSQQGSGANVLTF | TGTGCCACAAGCCAACAGGGCTCTGGGGCCAACGTCCTGACTTTC
TRBJ2-5 | 12 | TRBV20-1 | - | many | CSASEGTETQYF | TGCAGTGCTAGTGAGGGGACAGAGACCCAGTACTTC
TRBJ1-5 | 15 | TRBV2 | - | - | CASLKEGTGNQPQHF | TGTGCCAGCTTGAAAGAGGGGACGGGCAATCAGCCCCAGCATTTT
TRBJ2-3 | 15 | TRBV11-2 | - | - | CASSLDPGTADTQYF | TGTGCCAGCAGCTTAGACCCTGGGACCGCAGATACGCAGTATTTT
TRBJ1-1 | 13 | TRBV2 | - | - | CASIVFMNTEAFF | TGTGCCAGCATTGTCTTCATGAACACTGAAGCTTTCTTT
TRBJ1-5 | 15 | TRBV6-6 | TRBD1 | - | CASRPGTGGNQPQHF | TGTGCCAGCAGGCCGGGGACAGGGGGCAATCAGCCCCAGCATTTT
TRBJ1-6 | 15 | TRBV12-3/TRBV12-4 | TRBD1 | few | CASSPGGQGISPLHF | TGTGCCAGCAGTCCCGGGGGACAGGGAATTTCACCCCTCCACTTT
TRBJ2-2 | 11 | TRBV29-1 | - | many | CSGRNTGELFF | TGCAGCGGACGGAACACCGGGGAGCTGTTTTTT
TRBJ2-5 | 14 | TRBV5-6 | - | - | CASSSIAGQETQYF | TGTGCCAGCAGCTCGATAGCGGGACAGGAGACCCAGTACTTC
TRBJ1-1 | 13 | TRBV20-1 | TRBD1 | few | CSATSPGQTEAFF | TGCAGTGCTACCTCTCCGGGACAGACTGAAGCTTTCTTT
TRBJ2-7 | 14 | TRBV29-1 | - | many | CSVVGLRGTYEQYF | TGCAGCGTTGTCGGTCTACGGGGGACCTACGAGCAGTACTTC
TRBJ1-5 | 14 | TRBV12-3/TRBV12-4 | - | - | CASSLAGFYQPQHF | TGTGCCAGCAGTTTAGCTGGGTTTTATCAGCCCCAGCATTTT
TRBJ2-7 | 15 | TRBV20-1 | TRBD2 | few | CSAPPPGSGVGEQYF | TGCAGTGCTCCTCCCCCGGGTAGCGGGGTGGGAGAGCAGTACTTC
TRBJ2-7 | 14 | TRBV5-1 | - | many | CASSWDPDVGEQYF | TGCGCCAGCAGCTGGGACCCGGACGTGGGCGAGCAGTACTTC
TRBJ2-3 | 11 | TRBV7-9 | - | - | CATTHSDTQYF | TGTGCCACCACCCATTCAGATACGCAGTATTTT
TRBJ2-3 | 12 | TRBV20-1 | - | many | CSATFSRDTQYF | TGCAGTGCTACGTTTTCTAGGGATACGCAGTATTTT
TRBJ1-5 | 16 | TRBV28 | TRBD1 | many | CAGNHGQGAVNQPQHF | TGTGCCGGGAACCACGGACAGGGCGCGGTCAATCAGCCCCAGCATTTT
TRBJ2-7 | 14 | TRBV7-8 | - | few | CASSSDPLSYEQYF | TGTGCCAGCAGCTCGGACCCACTCTCCTACGAGCAGTACTTC
TRBJ1-1 | 13 | TRBV7-2 | - | few | CASSLAGRQEAFF | TGTGCCAGCAGCTTAGCGGGGAGACAGGAAGCTTTCTTT
TRBJ2-1 | 16 | TRBV7-8 | - | - | CASSFRTSSSYNEQFF | TGTGCCAGCAGCTTTCGGACATCCAGCTCCTACAATGAGCAGTTCTTC
TRBJ2-5 | 14 | TRBV2 | - | - | CASNKRGGAETQYF | TGTGCCAGCAACAAACGAGGGGGAGCGGAGACCCAGTACTTC
TRBJ2-1 | 15 | TRBV7-9 | - | few | CASSFGDSSYNEQFF | TGTGCCAGCAGCTTCGGTGACAGTTCCTACAATGAGCAGTTCTTC
TRBJ2-2 | 13 | TRBV2 | - | many | CASSWTNTGELFF | TGTGCCAGCAGCTGGACGAACACCGGGGAGCTGTTTTTT
TRBJ2-2 | 17 | TRBV10-3 | TRBD2 | many | CAIKRLAGGANTGELFF | TGTGCCATAAAGAGGCTAGCGGGAGGCGCGAACACCGGGGAGCTGTTTTTT
TRBJ2-7 | 14 | TRBV29-1 | - | many | CSVEVGVSPYEQYF | TGCAGCGTTGAAGTAGGGGTAAGCCCTTACGAGCAGTACTTC
TRBJ2-7 | 11 | TRBV28 | - | - | CASSFVGEQYF | TGTGCCAGCAGTTTCGTAGGGGAGCAGTACTTC
TRBJ1-1 | 15 | TRBV7-8 | - | - | CASSLSKGLGTEAFF | TGTGCCAGCAGCCTAAGCAAGGGTTTGGGGACTGAAGCTTTCTTT
TRBJ2-2 | 14 | TRBV28 | - | few | CASSPRLLPGELFF | TGTGCCAGCAGTCCGCGGCTCCTGCCCGGGGAGCTGTTTTTT
TRBJ2-7 | 14 | TRBV27 | - | - | CASSARLGTYEQYF | TGTGCCAGCAGTGCCCGACTAGGTACCTACGAGCAGTACTTC
TRBJ2-7 | 16 | TRBV6-5 | TRBD1 | - | CASSRTGTGSTYEQYF | TGTGCCAGCAGTCGGACCGGGACAGGGTCAACCTACGAGCAGTACTTC
TRBJ2-1 | 15 | TRBV7-2 | TRBD1 | - | CASSFPAGGANEQFF | TGTGCCAGCAGCTTCCCAGCAGGGGGTGCCAATGAGCAGTTCTTC
TRBJ2-5 | 13 | TRBV11-2 | - | many | CASSLEGRGTQYF | TGTGCCAGCAGCTTAGAGGGCAGAGGGACCCAGTACTTC
TRBJ1-5 | 19 | TRBV29-1 | TRBD1 | few | CSARPPTYAGQGRNQPQHF | TGCAGCGCTCGCCCCCCCACTTATGCGGGACAGGGACGGAATCAGCCCCAGCATTTT
TRBJ1-6 | 11 | TRBV6-6 | - | few | CASSSDSPLHF | TGTGCCAGCAGTTCAGATTCACCCCTCCACTTT
TRBJ1-6 | 15 | TRBV14 | - | many | CASSQYTGGKSPLHF | TGTGCCAGCAGCCAATACACGGGGGGCAAATCACCCCTCCACTTT
TRBJ2-3 | 16 | TRBV9 | - | - | CASSVSMDSRTDTQYF | TGTGCCAGCAGCGTCTCGATGGACTCGCGCACAGATACGCAGTATTTT
TRBJ2-5 | 17 | TRBV7-6 | - | medium-sized | CASSLGLRGTAQETQYF | TGTGCCAGCAGCTTAGGGCTCCGCGGCACAGCCCAAGAGACCCAGTACTTC
TRBJ2-5 | 16 | TRBV2 | - | few | CASSVFGSRGQETQYF | TGTGCCAGCAGTGTATTTGGGTCCCGGGGCCAAGAGACCCAGTACTTC
TRBJ1-1 | 14 | TRBV12-3/TRBV12-4 | - | - | CASRPRRTDAEAFF | TGTGCCAGCAGGCCCCGGAGGACCGACGCTGAAGCTTTCTTT
TRBJ2-3 | 15 | TRBV7-2 | - | - | CASSLLGDLSDTQYF | TGTGCCAGCAGCTTGTTGGGGGACTTATCAGATACGCAGTATTTT
TRBJ1-1 | 15 | TRBV28 | TRBD1 | few | CASSGPGTGKTEAFF | TGTGCCAGCAGTGGTCCCGGGACAGGGAAAACTGAAGCTTTCTTT
TRBJ1-1 | 14 | TRBV6-5 | - | - | CASSYSTGGPEAFF | TGTGCCAGCAGTTACTCTACTGGGGGACCTGAAGCTTTCTTT
TRBJ1-6 | 14 | TRBV12-3/TRBV12-4 | - | - | CASSSDSGNSPLHF | TGTGCCAGCAGTTCCGACAGTGGGAATTCACCCCTCCACTTT
TRBJ1-2 | 14 | TRBV6-5 | TRBD1 | - | CASRVGTGTYGYTF | TGTGCCAGCAGGGTCGGGACAGGGACGTATGGCTACACCTTC
TRBJ2-3 | 14 | TRBV5-6 | - | many | CASSLPGARDTQYF | TGTGCCAGCAGCCTCCCCGGGGCTAGAGATACGCAGTATTTT
TRBJ1-1 | 16 | TRBV18 | TRBD1 | few | CASSRTGRGLNTEAFF | TGTGCCAGCTCACGGACAGGTCGAGGGTTGAACACTGAAGCTTTCTTT
TRBJ1-5 | 15 | TRBV20-1 | - | many | CSAIRGQDTVPPQHF | TGCAGTGCTATACGAGGGCAGGACACGGTTCCGCCCCAGCATTTT
TRBJ1-4 | 14 | TRBV7-2 | - | few | CASSFIGADEKLFF | TGTGCCAGCAGCTTCATAGGGGCGGATGAAAAACTGTTTTTT
TRBJ2-7 | 12 | TRBV4-2 | - | few | CASSQAGGEQYF | TGTGCCAGCAGCCAAGCCGGAGGCGAGCAGTACTTC
TRBJ2-3 | 16 | TRBV20-1 | - | - | CSARDPGREITDTQYF | TGCAGTGCTAGAGATCCCGGCAGGGAAATCACAGATACGCAGTATTTT
TRBJ2-5 | 13 | TRBV5-4 | - | few | CASSATSGETQYF | TGTGCCAGCAGCGCGACATCGGGGGAGACCCAGTACTTC
TRBJ2-7 | 17 | TRBV6-1 | - | - | CASSDFVLVGWSREQYF | TGTGCCAGCAGTGATTTCGTCTTGGTGGGATGGTCTCGCGAGCAGTACTTC
TRBJ1-2 | 13 | TRBV7-9 | - | many | CASSFPTGADYTF | TGTGCCAGCAGCTTCCCCACAGGAGCCGACTACACCTTC